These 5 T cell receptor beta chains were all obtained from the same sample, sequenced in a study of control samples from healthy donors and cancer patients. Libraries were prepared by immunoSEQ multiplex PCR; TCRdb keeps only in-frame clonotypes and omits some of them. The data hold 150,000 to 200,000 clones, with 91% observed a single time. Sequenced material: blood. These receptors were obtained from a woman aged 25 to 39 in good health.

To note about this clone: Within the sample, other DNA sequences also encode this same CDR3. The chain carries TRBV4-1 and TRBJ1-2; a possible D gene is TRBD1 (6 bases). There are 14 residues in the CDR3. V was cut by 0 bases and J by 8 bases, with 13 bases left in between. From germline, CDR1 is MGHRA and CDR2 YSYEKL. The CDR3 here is CASSQDRGGGGYTF. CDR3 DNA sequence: TGCGCCAGCAGCCAAGATCGGGGAGGGGGGGGCTACACCTTC.

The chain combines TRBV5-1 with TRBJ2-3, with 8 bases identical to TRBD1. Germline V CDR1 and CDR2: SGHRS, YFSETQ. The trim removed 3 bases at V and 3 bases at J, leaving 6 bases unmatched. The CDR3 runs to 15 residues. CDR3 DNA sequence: TGCGCCAGCAGCTCGACAGGGGACGGGACAGATACGCAGTATTTT. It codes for CASSSTGDGTDTQYF.

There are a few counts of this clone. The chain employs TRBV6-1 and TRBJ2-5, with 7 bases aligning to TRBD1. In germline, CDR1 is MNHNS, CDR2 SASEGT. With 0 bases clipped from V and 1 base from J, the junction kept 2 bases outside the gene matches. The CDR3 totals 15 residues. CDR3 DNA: TGTGCCAGCAGTGAAGCCCCAGGGGGCCAAGAGACCCAGTACTTC. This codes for CASSEAPGGQETQYF.

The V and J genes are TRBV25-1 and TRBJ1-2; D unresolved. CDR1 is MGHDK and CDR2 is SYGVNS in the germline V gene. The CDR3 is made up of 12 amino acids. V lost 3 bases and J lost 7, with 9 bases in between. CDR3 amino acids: CASSDLSFGYTF. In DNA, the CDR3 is TGTGCCAGCAGTGATCTGAGTTTTGGCTACACCTTC.

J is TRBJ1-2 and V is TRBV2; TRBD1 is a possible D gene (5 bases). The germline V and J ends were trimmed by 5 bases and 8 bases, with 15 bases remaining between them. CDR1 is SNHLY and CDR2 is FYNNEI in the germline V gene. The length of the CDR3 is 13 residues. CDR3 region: CASSIDSRRGYTF. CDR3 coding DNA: TGTGCCAGCAGTATCGACAGTCGCCGGGGCTACACCTTC.